Each of the 2 T cell receptor beta chains below was sequenced from the same sample in a study of blood T cell repertoires in COVID-19. The data were produced by immunoSEQ multiplex PCR, yet TCRdb's version contains in-frame clones alone and is incomplete. This sample has 70,000 to 95,000 clones, with around four fifths found just once. Sequenced material: peripheral blood. The receptor source for this set is a man older than 75 with active or convalescent COVID-19.

The chain employs TRBV3-1 (or the pseudogene TRBV3-2) and TRBJ2-3; the match to TRBD2 covers 7 bases. Germline V CDR1 and CDR2: LGHDT, YNNKEL (reference sequence). V shed 3 bases and J 6 bases; nucleotides not matched to a gene: 12. The CDR3 is 16 residues long. CDR3 in DNA: TGTGCCAGCAGCCAGTGGACTAGTCCCGCCGGGGATACGCAGTATTTT. This translates into CASSQWTSPAGDTQYF.

The CDR3 nucleotides are TGTGCCAGTAGTATTGTGGCGGGGCAGCCCCAGCATTTT. It specifies CASSIVAGQPQHF. The chain combines TRBV19 with TRBJ1-5; D is unresolved. Trimming stripped 3 bases from V and 7 bases from J, with 10 bases between. The CDR3 runs to 13 residues. Germline CDR1 is LNHDA and CDR2 is SQIVND (reference sequence).